The 24 T cell receptor beta chains below come from one sample, sequenced in a study of regulatory T cells in long-lasting Graves disease. Arm-PCR with iRepertoire HTBI primers amplified the CDR3 regions for these TCR beta libraries. From the multiplex PCR reads, TCRdb called clonotypes with MiXCR, one entry per CDR3 protein. The table shows approximately 480,000 distinct CDR3 sequences, with around 15% occurring only once. The time point here: newly diagnosed GD, antithyroid drugs for less than 3 months. The TCR library was made from RNA that had been extracted from PBMCs in TRIzol. This same sample was also part of a study on T cells in Graves' hyperthyroidism and ophthalmopathy.

The specimen comprised peripheral blood mononuclear cells (PBMCs), sampled at new diagnosis, from a patient treated with antithyroid drugs. These receptors were collected from a man aged 40-50 years with Graves disease.

This clonotype has at least ten counts. The CDR3 spells CASSSTQDSYEQYF. The DNA of the CDR3 is TGTGCCAGCAGCTCTACTCAGGACTCCTACGAGCAGTACTTC. The gene calls are TRBV7-9 and TRBJ2-7; D not resolved. CDR1 is SEHNR and CDR2 is FQNEAQ in the germline V gene (reference sequence). This CDR3 comprises 14 residues. V was clipped by 4 bases and J by 0 bases, with 10 bases between them.

This clonotype was seen repeatedly, ten times or more. The chain carries TRBV28 and TRBJ1-2; no reliable D call. The CDR3 has 14 residues. V was clipped by 5 bases and J by 2 bases, with 12 bases between them. Germline V CDR1 and CDR2: MDHEN, SYDVKM. DNA of the CDR3: TGTGCCAGCAGTCCTAACCCATTCAACTATGGCTACACCTTC. Translating gives CASSPNPFNYGYTF.

This clonotype was detected ten times or more. V is TRBV2 and J is TRBJ2-3; 11 nucleotides line up with TRBD1. This CDR3 contains 13 residues. Germline assignment: CDR1 SNHLY and CDR2 FYNNEI. Trimming cost V 7 bases and J 4 bases; bases outside gene matches: 1. The CDR3 DNA sequence: TGTGCCAGCAAGGGACAGGGGGCAGATACGCAGTATTTT. Translating it yields CASKGQGADTQYF.

This clonotype was counted only a few times. The chain carries TRBV12-3 or TRBV12-4 and TRBJ1-2; 10 nucleotides match TRBD1. After removal of 5 bases from V and 6 bases from J, the junction contained 9 bases not matched to a gene. The CDR3 is 15 amino acids. The CDR3 DNA follows: TGTGCCAGCAGTAGTCGGGACAGGGGTTTCAATGGCTACACCTTC. Protein sequence: CASSSRDRGFNGYTF.

This clonotype turned up a few times. This chain connects TRBV4-1 to TRBJ1-1; tentative D call: TRBD1 (5 bases). V gave up 0 bases and J gave up 4 bases, with 12 bases separating them. The CDR3 loop spans 15 amino acids. The germline V gene has CDR1 MGHRA and CDR2 YSYEKL. CDR3 DNA: TGCGCCAGCAGCCAAGATCCCCGGGGGTTCACTGAAGCTTTCTTT. Translation gives CASSQDPRGFTEAFF.

This clonotype was detected many times. The J gene is TRBJ2-7, the V gene TRBV6-5; weak D call: TRBD1 (6 bases). Germline V lookup: CDR1 MNHEY, CDR2 SVGAGI. The CDR3 sequence is 14 residues long. V was trimmed by 2 bases and J by 5 bases, leaving 13 bases between them. The CDR3 reads CASSYRQGNHEQYF. CDR3 DNA: TGTGCCAGCAGTTACAGGCAGGGGAATCACGAGCAGTACTTC.

This clonotype was seen a few times. The rearrangement joins TRBV15 to TRBJ2-3, with D maybe TRBD2 (6 bases). Germline V gives CDR1 LNHNV, CDR2 YYDKDF (reference sequence). This CDR3 is 18 amino acids long. V was shortened by 1 base and J by 1 base, with 18 bases between the two germline ends. For the CDR3, the DNA is TGTGCCACCAGCAGAGCTTCACCCCGGGACTCCCGCACAGATACGCAGTATTTT. This translates into CATSRASPRDSRTDTQYF.

This clonotype was recorded many times. The chain couples TRBV5-1 to TRBJ2-2; D unclear. The CDR3 length is 15 residues. V was clipped by 0 bases and J by 5 bases, with 11 bases between them. The V gene's germline CDR1 is SGHRS and CDR2 YFSETQ. CDR3: CASSLASSSTGELFF. Here the CDR3 DNA reads TGCGCCAGCAGCTTGGCCTCGAGTTCTACCGGGGAGCTGTTTTTT.

This clonotype was seen a few times. Written as DNA, the CDR3 is TGTGCCAGCAGTCCCGGACTGACGGGGACCGGGGAGCTGTTTTTT. Protein sequence: CASSPGLTGTGELFF. The J gene is TRBJ2-2, the V gene TRBV7-3; D might be TRBD2 (5 bases). This CDR3 spans 15 amino acids. Germline-derived CDR1 and CDR2 are SGHTA and FQGTGA. V was shortened by 6 bases and J by 5 bases, with 16 bases between the two germline ends.

This clonotype was seen ten or more times. V gene TRBV7-6 combines with J gene TRBJ2-2, with 11 positions matching TRBD2. Unmatched junction bases numbered 2, after V lost 10 bases and J lost 4 bases. The CDR3 extends over 13 amino acids. Germline V CDR1 and CDR2: SGHVS, FNYEAQ. The CDR3 sequence: CATTSGSTGELFF. The DNA of the CDR3 is TGTGCCACCACTAGCGGGAGCACCGGGGAGCTGTTTTTT.

V gene TRBV20-1 combines with J gene TRBJ2-1; unclear D gene. The CDR3 totals 12 residues. Trimming removed 3 bases at V and 10 bases at J, with 13 bases between. The germline gives CDR1 DFQATT, CDR2 SNEGSKA (reference sequence). CDR3 sequence reads: CSARARPPEQFF. In DNA form, the CDR3 reads TGCAGTGCTAGGGCGAGACCACCGGAGCAGTTCTTC.

This clonotype has only a few counts. At one end, the junction sequence differs from germline, possibly due to a read error. The J gene is TRBJ2-6, the V gene TRBV15, with unresolved D. Germline loops: CDR1 LNHNV, CDR2 YYDKDF (reference sequence). The CDR3 runs 17 residues. The CDR3 loop reads CATSRGTDLSWANVLTF. The DNA for the CDR3 is TGTGCCACCAGCAGAGGTACGGACCTCTCTTGGGCCAACGTCCTGACTTTC.

Ten or more counts support this clonotype. V gene TRBV20-1 combines with J gene TRBJ2-3, with D possibly matching TRBD1 (6 bases). Germline loops: CDR1 DFQATT, CDR2 SNEGSKA (reference sequence). V lost 8 bases, J lost 4 bases, and 19 bases lay in between. This CDR3 spans 14 amino acids. The CDR3: CSLGAPAGPDTQYF. The CDR3 nucleotides read TGCAGTCTGGGGGCACCAGCCGGACCAGATACGCAGTATTTT.

In this sample, this clonotype turned up many times. This chain uses TRBV5-1 with TRBJ2-5; D is perhaps TRBD1 (5 bases). This CDR3 contains 13 residues. Trimming cost V 5 bases and J 3 bases, with 11 bases left between them. Germline lookup yields CDR1 SGHRS and CDR2 YFSETQ. The CDR3 sequence is CASRQDIKETQYF. In DNA, the CDR3 is TGCGCCAGCAGACAGGACATTAAAGAGACCCAGTACTTC.

The table lists this clonotype with many counts. The V call is TRBV27, the J call TRBJ2-7; 8 bases are shared with TRBD2. Germline V gives CDR1 MNHEY, CDR2 SMNVEV (reference sequence). This CDR3 is built from 15 residues. J was trimmed by 5 bases and V by 5 bases; bases with no gene match: 11. The DNA of the CDR3 is TGTGCCAGCAGTCCCAGGACTAGCCGGCCACACGAGCAGTACTTC. It yields the protein CASSPRTSRPHEQYF.

This clonotype has a count of ten or more. This chain joins TRBV7-3 and TRBJ2-1, with 12 bases identical to TRBD2. Germline trimming cut 4 bases from V and 7 bases from J; bases unmatched to any gene: 8. The V gene's germline CDR1 is SGHTA and CDR2 FQGTGA. The CDR3 covers 16 residues. The CDR3 loop reads CASSSRTSGTGNEQFF. The CDR3 DNA is TGTGCCAGCAGCTCCCGGACTAGCGGGACGGGTAATGAGCAGTTCTTC. Using reference TRBV7-3 and TRBJ2-1 for the parts outside the CDR3, the full variable domain is GAGVSQTPSNKVTEKGKYVELRCDPISGHTALYWYRQSLGQGPEFLIYFQGTGAADDSGLPNDRFFAVRPEGSVSTLKIQRTERGDSAVYLCASSSRTSGTGNEQFFGPGTRLTVL.

V usage is TRBV12-5 and J usage is TRBJ2-7, with 7 bases identical to TRBD2. Trimming cost V 0 bases and J 6 bases; bases outside gene matches: 8. Germline loops: CDR1 LGHNT, CDR2 FRNRAP. This CDR3 region has 15 residues. The CDR3 loop is CASGLVGLPSGEQYF. The CDR3 DNA reads TGTGCTAGTGGTTTGGTGGGACTACCCTCCGGCGAGCAGTACTTC. Using reference TRBV12-5 and TRBJ2-7 for the parts outside the CDR3, the full variable domain is DARVTQTPRHKVTEMGQEVTMRCQPILGHNTVFWYRQTMMQGLELLAYFRNRAPLDDSGMPKDRFSAEMPDATLATLKIQPSEPRDSAVYFCASGLVGLPSGEQYFGPGTRLTVT.

Many counts were recorded for this clonotype. V usage is TRBV6-5 and J usage is TRBJ2-7; 7 bases fit TRBD2. Per germline, CDR1 MNHEY and CDR2 SVGAGI. Trimming took 2 bases from V and 6 from J; bases not matched to a gene: 7. The CDR3 runs 14 residues. CDR3 in amino acids: CASSYRTRTGEQYF. CDR3 bases: TGTGCCAGCAGTTACCGGACTAGGACTGGCGAGCAGTACTTC.

The chain has TRBV4-2 and TRBJ2-1; no reliable D call. The V gene lost 1 base and the J gene lost 5 bases, with 9 bases spanning the gap. The CDR3 is 14 residues long. Germline CDR1 reads LGHNA; CDR2 reads YNFKEQ. Here the CDR3 DNA reads TGTGCCAGCAGCCAAGGGTCCGGTAACAATGAGCAGTTCTTC. Amino acid sequence: CASSQGSGNNEQFF.

This clonotype has more than one count but fewer than ten. V is TRBV3-1 and J is TRBJ2-7; 7 nucleotides agree with TRBD2. Germline-derived CDR1 and CDR2 are LGHDT and YNNKEL (reference sequence). V gave up 1 base and J gave up 6 bases; unmatched junction bases: 9. The CDR3 has 15 residues. The CDR3, as DNA: TGTGCCAGCAGCCAAGCGGCGGGAGTTACTTTCGAGCAGTACTTC. Its protein is CASSQAAGVTFEQYF.

This clonotype appeared many times. This chain connects TRBV2 to TRBJ2-3; 8 bases are a match to TRBD2. The germline CDR1 and CDR2 sequences are SNHLY and FYNNEI. The V segment lost 4 bases and the J segment 0 bases; nucleotides outside the gene matches: 3. CDR3 length: 15 amino acids. The CDR3 protein is CASSGSGGSTDTQYF. CDR3 in DNA: TGTGCCAGCAGTGGCAGCGGGGGAAGCACAGATACGCAGTATTTT.

The chain employs TRBV11-2 and TRBJ2-3; 13 bases are a match to TRBD2. CDR1 is SGHAT, CDR2 FQNNGV, per germline. The length of the CDR3 is 16 residues. Here the CDR3 DNA reads TGTTCGGACTCGGGACTAGCGGGGACCTTCACAGATACGCAGTATTTT. It is translated as CSDSGLAGTFTDTQYF. Drawing the rest from reference TRBV11-2 and TRBJ2-3, the complete variable domain is EAGVAQSPRYKIIEKRQSVAFWCNPISGHATLYWYQQILGQGPKLLIQFQNNGVVDDSQLPKDRFSAERLKGVDSTLKIQPAKLEDSAVYLCSDSGLAGTFTDTQYFGPGTRLTVL.

This clonotype was observed at least ten times. The rearrangement uses TRBV18 and TRBJ2-5; 8 positions match TRBD2. Trimming removed 1 base from V and 5 bases from J; junction bases left unmatched: 3. Germline CDR1 is KGHSH and CDR2 is LQKENI. This CDR3 spans 14 amino acids. The CDR3 DNA reads as TGTGCCAGCTCACCACTTAGCGGGGACGAGACCCAGTACTTC. Translation: CASSPLSGDETQYF.

This clonotype was counted between two and nine times. The CDR3 spells CASSPIGTHSGNTIYF. The DNA for the CDR3 is TGCGCCAGCAGCCCAATCGGGACACATTCTGGAAACACCATATATTTT. V usage is TRBV5-1 and J usage is TRBJ1-3; possibly TRBD1 for D (6 bases). The CDR3 is 16 amino acids. Germline values: CDR1 SGHRS, CDR2 YFSETQ. Trimming left V 4 bases short and J 1 base short, with 15 bases between.